A single sample is the source of the 13 T cell receptor beta chains below, sequenced in a study of shared clonotypes between healthy human individuals. The data were produced by immunoSEQ multiplex PCR, yet TCRdb's version contains in-frame clones alone and is incomplete. Of 2,100,000 or so clones listed, roughly 95% are singletons. Sequencing input: naive CD4+ T cells sorted from blood. The subset was: CD45RA+ positively selected. The source of these receptors is a man aged 18-30 years in good health.

The chain joins TRBV5-1 to TRBJ2-5, with 9 positions matching TRBD2. This CDR3 is built from 15 residues. Germline V gene sequence: CDR1 SGHRS, CDR2 YFSETQ. The J segment lost 10 bases and the V segment lost 3 bases, leaving 13 bases of the junction unmatched. The CDR3, as DNA: TGCGCCAGCAGCTATGGCGGGGGGGCGTTCGAGGTCCAGTACTTC. Protein sequence: CASSYGGGAFEVQYF. The whole variable domain, remainder taken from reference TRBV5-1 and TRBJ2-5, is KAGVTQTPRYLIKTRGQQVTLSCSPISGHRSVSWYQQTPGQGLQFLFEYFSETQRNKGNFPGRFSGRQFSNSRSEMNVSTLELGDSALYLCASSYGGGAFEVQYFGPGTRLLVL.

The chain combines TRBV5-6 with TRBJ2-5, with 10 bases fitting TRBD2. Germline trimming cut 6 bases from V and 3 bases from J; bases unmatched to any gene: 5. The V gene's germline CDR1 is SGHDT and CDR2 YYEEEE. CDR3 length: 14 amino acids. The CDR3 DNA reads as TGTGCCAGCACCTCACTAGCGGGGAAAGAGACCCAGTACTTC. Residues: CASTSLAGKETQYF.

The chain carries TRBV19 and TRBJ1-5; 7 nucleotides align to TRBD1. CDR1 LNHDA and CDR2 SQIVND come from the germline V gene (reference sequence). This CDR3 spans 16 amino acids. With 0 bases clipped from V and 4 bases from J, the junction kept 6 bases outside the gene matches. This CDR3 is CASSIETGRTNQPQHF. The CDR3 DNA reads TGTGCCAGTAGTATAGAGACAGGGCGAACGAATCAGCCCCAGCATTTT. Combining the CDR3 with reference TRBV19 and TRBJ1-5 gives the whole variable domain DGGITQSPKYLFRKEGQNVTLSCEQNLNHDAMYWYRQDPGQGLRLIYYSQIVNDFQKGDIAEGYSVSREKKESFPLTVTSAQKNPTAFYLCASSIETGRTNQPQHFGDGTRLSIL.

V gene TRBV5-1 combines with J gene TRBJ1-2, with D possibly being TRBD1 (5 bases). Per germline, CDR1 SGHRS and CDR2 YFSETQ. This CDR3 comprises 13 residues. Trimming removed 3 bases from V and 6 bases from J, with 12 bases in between. The CDR3 here is CASSSLPGDGYTF. CDR3 DNA sequence: TGCGCCAGCAGCTCCTTGCCGGGGGATGGCTACACCTTC.

The chain combines TRBV5-1 with TRBJ2-1; 8 bases are a match to TRBD1. This CDR3 comprises 15 residues. V dropped 1 base and J dropped 7; count of bases not matched to a gene: 7. Per the germline V gene, CDR1 is SGHRS and CDR2 is YFSETQ. CDR3 loop: CASSLMAQGVNEQFF. The DNA of the CDR3 is TGCGCCAGCAGCTTGATGGCACAGGGGGTTAATGAGCAGTTCTTC.

This rearrangement joins TRBV19 to TRBJ2-7; 10 positions match TRBD1. The CDR3 length is 14 residues. Germline values: CDR1 LNHDA, CDR2 SQIVND (reference sequence). Germline trimming cut 6 bases from V and 5 bases from J; bases unmatched to any gene: 7. CDR3 coding DNA: TGTGCCAGTAGCGGGACAGGGGTCCCGGACGAGCAGTACTTC. It encodes CASSGTGVPDEQYF.

V is TRBV10-3 and J is TRBJ1-2; tentatively, D is TRBD1 (5 bases). There are 15 residues in the CDR3. The V gene lost 8 bases and the J gene lost 6 bases, with 22 bases spanning the gap. Looked up from germline, CDR1 is ENHRY and CDR2 is SYGVKD. CDR3 in DNA: TGTGCCATCTCCCGTGAAAGGGAAGGGACCGATGGCTACACCTTC. Encoded protein: CAISREREGTDGYTF.

The chain joins TRBV7-9 to TRBJ1-1; D unclear. The CDR3 length is 14 residues. Germline V gives CDR1 SEHNR, CDR2 FQNEAQ (reference sequence). V lost 2 bases and J lost 5, with 12 bases in between. CDR3 region: CASSLLSVGTEAFF. Written as DNA, the CDR3 is TGTGCCAGCAGCTTACTTTCTGTGGGTACTGAAGCTTTCTTT.

The chain carries TRBV2 and TRBJ2-7; the match to TRBD1 covers 8 bases. Germline CDR1 SNHLY, CDR2 FYNNEI. V shed 7 bases, J shed 3 bases, and the junction held 5 bases outside the gene matches. There are 13 residues in the CDR3. The DNA of the CDR3 is TGTGCCAGCAATCTAGGACAGGGCTACGAGCAGTACTTC. It codes for CASNLGQGYEQYF.

V and J are TRBV7-8 and TRBJ2-3; 8 bases match TRBD2. Trimming took 3 bases from V and 10 from J; bases not matched to a gene: 6. In germline, CDR1 is SGHVS, CDR2 FQNEAQ. The CDR3 contains 13 residues. The CDR3 DNA follows: TGTGCCAGCAGCTTCCTTAGCGGGGCGGCGCAGTATTTT. It codes for CASSFLSGAAQYF.

V gene TRBV19 combines with J gene TRBJ2-3; D not certain. Germline V gene sequence: CDR1 LNHDA, CDR2 SQIVND (reference sequence). Trimming shortened V by 3 bases and J by 1 base, and 14 bases separated the two germline ends. The CDR3 is 16 residues long. The CDR3 DNA follows: TGTGCCAGTAGTATTTCGTGGGTCGGCGGCACAGATACGCAGTATTTT. This encodes CASSISWVGGTDTQYF.

The count of this clone is one. The gene calls are TRBV5-5 and TRBJ2-5; D gene uncertain. The CDR3 is 14 residues long. CDR1 is SGHKS, CDR2 YYEKEE, per germline (reference sequence). V shed 0 bases and J shed 5 bases, with 11 bases lying between them. The CDR3, as DNA: TGTGCCAGCAGCTTGGGGAGAGGCCGGGAGACCCAGTACTTC. Protein: CASSLGRGRETQYF.

This clone is a singleton in its sample. The CDR3 DNA reads TGTGCCAGCAGCTTGCTTGGGGGAAGCTCCTACAATGAGCAGTTCTTC. Its protein is CASSLLGGSSYNEQFF. V gene TRBV5-8 combines with J gene TRBJ2-1; D may match TRBD1 or TRBD2 (5 bases each). The CDR3 covers 16 residues. V was clipped by 1 base and J by 0 bases, with 11 bases between them. Germline CDR1 reads SGHTS; CDR2 reads YDEGEE.